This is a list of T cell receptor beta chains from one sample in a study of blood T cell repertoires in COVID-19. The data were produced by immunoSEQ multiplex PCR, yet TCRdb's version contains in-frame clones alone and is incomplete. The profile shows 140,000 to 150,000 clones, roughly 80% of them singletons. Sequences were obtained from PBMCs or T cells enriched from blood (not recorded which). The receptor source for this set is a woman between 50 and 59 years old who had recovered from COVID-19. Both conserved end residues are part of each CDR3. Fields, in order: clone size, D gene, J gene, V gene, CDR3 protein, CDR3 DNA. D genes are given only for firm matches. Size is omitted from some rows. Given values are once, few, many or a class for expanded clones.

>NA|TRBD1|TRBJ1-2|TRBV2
CASSLGQTYGYTF
TGTGCCAGCAGTTTGGGACAGACCTATGGCTACACCTTC
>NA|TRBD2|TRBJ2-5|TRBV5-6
CASSPLLAGGRETQYF
TGTGCCAGCAGCCCCCTACTAGCGGGGGGGCGTGAGACCCAGTACTTC
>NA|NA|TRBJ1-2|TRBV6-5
CASTTGSYGYTF
TGTGCCAGCACCACAGGGAGCTATGGCTACACCTTC
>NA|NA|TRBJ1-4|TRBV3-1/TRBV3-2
CASSQVGDEKLFF
TGTGCCAGCAGCCAAGTAGGGGATGAAAAACTGTTTTTT
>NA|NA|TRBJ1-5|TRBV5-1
CASSLVGGSQPQHF
TGCGCCAGCAGCTTGGTTGGGGGGAGTCAGCCCCAGCATTTT
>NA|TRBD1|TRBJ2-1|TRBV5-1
CASSSSPGTGITADEQFF
TGCGCCAGCAGCTCGAGTCCCGGGACAGGGATAACGGCGGATGAGCAGTTCTTC
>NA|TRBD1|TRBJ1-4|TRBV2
CASSVTGGGEKLFF
TGTGCCAGCAGCGTGACAGGGGGCGGTGAAAAACTGTTTTTT
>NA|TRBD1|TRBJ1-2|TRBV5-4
CASSSQTGADYGYTF
TGTGCCAGCAGCTCACAGACAGGGGCCGACTATGGCTACACCTTC
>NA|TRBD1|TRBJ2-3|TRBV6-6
CASSYSRQGDTQYF
TGTGCCAGCAGTTACTCTAGACAGGGGGATACGCAGTATTTT
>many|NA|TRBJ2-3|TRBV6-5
CASSHGDPDTQYF
TGTGCCAGCAGTCATGGAGACCCAGATACGCAGTATTTT
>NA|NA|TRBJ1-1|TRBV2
CASTADRDTEAFF
TGTGCCAGCACCGCGGACAGAGACACTGAAGCTTTCTTT